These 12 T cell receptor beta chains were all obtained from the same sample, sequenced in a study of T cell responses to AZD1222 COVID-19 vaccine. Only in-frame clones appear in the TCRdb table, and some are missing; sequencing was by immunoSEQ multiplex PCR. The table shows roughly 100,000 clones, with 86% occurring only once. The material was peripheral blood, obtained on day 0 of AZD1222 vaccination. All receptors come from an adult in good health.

CDR3 protein: CASSLSPWASGNHNEQFF. The CDR3 bases are TGTGCCAGCAGCTTGAGCCCTTGGGCTAGCGGTAACCACAATGAGCAGTTCTTC. The chain joins TRBV11-3 to TRBJ2-1; 7 bases fit TRBD2. After removal of 3 bases from V and 5 bases from J, the junction contained 16 bases not matched to a gene. CDR1 is SGHNT and CDR2 is YENEEA in the germline V gene. The CDR3 runs 18 residues.

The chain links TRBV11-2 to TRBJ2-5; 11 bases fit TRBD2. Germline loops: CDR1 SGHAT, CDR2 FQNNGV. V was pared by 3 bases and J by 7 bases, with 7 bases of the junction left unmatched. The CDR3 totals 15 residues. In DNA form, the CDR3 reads TGTGCCAGCAGCTTTAGCGGGAGGGGTCTGGCGACCCAGTACTTC. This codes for CASSFSGRGLATQYF.

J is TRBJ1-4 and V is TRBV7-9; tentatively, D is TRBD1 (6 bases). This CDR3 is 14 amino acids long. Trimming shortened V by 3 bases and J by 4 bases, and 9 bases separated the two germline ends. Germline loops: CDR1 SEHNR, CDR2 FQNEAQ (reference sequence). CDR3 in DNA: TGTGCCAGCAGCTTGCGACAGGATAATGAAAAACTGTTTTTT. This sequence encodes CASSLRQDNEKLFF.

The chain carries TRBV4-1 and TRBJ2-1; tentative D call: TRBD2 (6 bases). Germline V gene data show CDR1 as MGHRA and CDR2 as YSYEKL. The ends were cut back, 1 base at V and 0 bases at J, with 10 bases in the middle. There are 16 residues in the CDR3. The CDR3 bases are TGCGCCAGCAGCCAAGTCGGGAGCGGCTCCTACAATGAGCAGTTCTTC. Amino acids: CASSQVGSGSYNEQFF.

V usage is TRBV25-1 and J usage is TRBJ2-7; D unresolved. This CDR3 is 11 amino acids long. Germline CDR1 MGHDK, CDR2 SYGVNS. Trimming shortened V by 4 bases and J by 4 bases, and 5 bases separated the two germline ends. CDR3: CASSGVYEQYF. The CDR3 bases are TGTGCCAGCAGTGGGGTATACGAGCAGTACTTC.

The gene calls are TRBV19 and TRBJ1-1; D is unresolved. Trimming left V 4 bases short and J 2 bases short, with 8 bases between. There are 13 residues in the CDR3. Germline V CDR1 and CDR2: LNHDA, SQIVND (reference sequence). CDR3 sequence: CASSRAVNTEAFF. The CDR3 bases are TGTGCCAGTAGTAGGGCAGTCAACACTGAAGCTTTCTTT.

The DNA of the CDR3 is TGTGCCAGCAGCCGCCGACAGGGGGGGGGCAATGAGCAGTTCTTC. This codes for CASSRRQGGGNEQFF. The chain employs TRBV6-2 or TRBV6-3 and TRBJ2-1, with 9 bases matching TRBD1. CDR1 is MNHEY, CDR2 SVGEGT, per germline. This CDR3 contains 15 residues. Trimming removed 6 bases from V and 6 bases from J; junction bases left unmatched: 9.

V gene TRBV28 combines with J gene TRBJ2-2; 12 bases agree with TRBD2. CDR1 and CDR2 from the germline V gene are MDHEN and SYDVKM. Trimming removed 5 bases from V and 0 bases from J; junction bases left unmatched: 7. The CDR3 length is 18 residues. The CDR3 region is CASSPRLAGAANTGELFF. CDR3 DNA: TGTGCCAGCAGTCCTAGACTAGCGGGGGCCGCGAACACCGGGGAGCTGTTTTTT. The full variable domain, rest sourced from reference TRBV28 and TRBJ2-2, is DVKVTQSSRYLVKRTGEKVFLECVQDMDHENMFWYRQDPGLGLRLIYFSYDVKMKEKGDIPEGYSVSREKKERFSLILESASTNQTSMYLCASSPRLAGAANTGELFFGEGSRLTVL.

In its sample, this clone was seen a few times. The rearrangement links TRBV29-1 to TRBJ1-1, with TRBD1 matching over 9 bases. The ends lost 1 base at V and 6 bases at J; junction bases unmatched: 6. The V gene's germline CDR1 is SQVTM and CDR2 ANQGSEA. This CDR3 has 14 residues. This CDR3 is CSVEGGQGKPEAFF. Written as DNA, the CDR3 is TGCAGCGTTGAAGGGGGACAGGGTAAACCTGAAGCTTTCTTT.

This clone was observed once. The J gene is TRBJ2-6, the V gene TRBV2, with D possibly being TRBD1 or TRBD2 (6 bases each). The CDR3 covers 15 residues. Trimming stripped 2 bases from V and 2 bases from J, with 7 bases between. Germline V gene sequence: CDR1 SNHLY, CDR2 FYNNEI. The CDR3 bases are TGTGCCAGCAGTGAAAGGGGGGCTGGGGCCAACGTCCTGACTTTC. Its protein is CASSERGAGANVLTF.

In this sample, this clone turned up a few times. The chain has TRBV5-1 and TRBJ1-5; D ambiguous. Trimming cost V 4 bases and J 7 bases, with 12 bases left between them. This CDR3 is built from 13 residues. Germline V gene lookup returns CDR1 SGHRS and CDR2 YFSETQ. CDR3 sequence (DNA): TGCGCCAGCAGCCTGGATTTCGGCCAGCCCCAGCATTTT. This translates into CASSLDFGQPQHF.

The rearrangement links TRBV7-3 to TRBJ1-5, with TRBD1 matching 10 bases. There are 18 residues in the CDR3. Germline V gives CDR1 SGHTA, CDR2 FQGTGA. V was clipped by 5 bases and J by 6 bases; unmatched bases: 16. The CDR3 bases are TGTGCCAGCAGCAACCGGGACAGGGGACCATTTTGTAGTCAGCCCCAGCATTTT. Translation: CASSNRDRGPFCSQPQHF.